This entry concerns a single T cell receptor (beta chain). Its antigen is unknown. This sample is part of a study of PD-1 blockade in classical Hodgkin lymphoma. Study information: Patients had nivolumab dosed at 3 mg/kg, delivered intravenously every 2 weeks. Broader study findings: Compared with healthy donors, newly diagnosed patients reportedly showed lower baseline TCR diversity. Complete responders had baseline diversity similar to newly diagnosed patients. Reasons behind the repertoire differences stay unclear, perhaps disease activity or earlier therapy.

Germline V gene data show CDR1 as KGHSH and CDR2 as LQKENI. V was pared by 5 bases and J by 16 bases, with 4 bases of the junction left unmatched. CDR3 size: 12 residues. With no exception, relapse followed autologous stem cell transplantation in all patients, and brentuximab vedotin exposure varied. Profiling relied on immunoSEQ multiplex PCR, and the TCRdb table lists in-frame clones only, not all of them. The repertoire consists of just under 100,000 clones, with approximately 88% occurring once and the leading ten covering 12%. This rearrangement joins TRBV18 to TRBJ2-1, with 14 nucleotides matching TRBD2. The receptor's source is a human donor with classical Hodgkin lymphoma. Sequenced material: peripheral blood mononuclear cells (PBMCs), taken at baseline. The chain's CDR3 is CASSGTSGSLFF. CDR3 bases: TGTGCCAGCTCAGGGACTAGCGGGAGTTTATTCTTC.